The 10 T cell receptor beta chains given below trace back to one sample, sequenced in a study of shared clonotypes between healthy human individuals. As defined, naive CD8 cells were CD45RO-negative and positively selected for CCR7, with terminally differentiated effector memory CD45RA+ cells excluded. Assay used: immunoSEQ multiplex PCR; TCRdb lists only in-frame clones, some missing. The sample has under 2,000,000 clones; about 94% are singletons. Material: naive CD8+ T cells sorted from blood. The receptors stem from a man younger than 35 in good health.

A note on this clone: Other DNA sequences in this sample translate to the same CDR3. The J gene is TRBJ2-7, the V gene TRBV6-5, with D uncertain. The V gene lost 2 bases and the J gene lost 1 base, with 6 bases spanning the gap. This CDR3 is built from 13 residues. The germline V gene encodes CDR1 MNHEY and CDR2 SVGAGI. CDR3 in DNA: TGTGCCAGCAGTTACGCGGAGTCCTACGAGCAGTACTTC. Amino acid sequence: CASSYAESYEQYF.

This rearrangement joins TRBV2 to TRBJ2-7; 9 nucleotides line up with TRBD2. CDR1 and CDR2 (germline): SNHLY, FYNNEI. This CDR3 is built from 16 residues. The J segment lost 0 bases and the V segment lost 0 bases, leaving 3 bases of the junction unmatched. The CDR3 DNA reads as TGTGCCAGCAGTGAAGCGCTTAGCGGGAGCTCCTACGAGCAGTACTTC. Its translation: CASSEALSGSSYEQYF. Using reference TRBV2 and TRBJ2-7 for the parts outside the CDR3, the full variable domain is EPEVTQTPSHQVTQMGQEVILRCVPISNHLYFYWYRQILGQKVEFLVSFYNNEISEKSEIFDDQFSVERPDGSNFTLKIRSTKLEDSAMYFCASSEALSGSSYEQYFGPGTRLTVT.

This chain's CDR3 is CASSLVESTEAFF. The CDR3 coding sequence is TGTGCCAGCAGCTTAGTAGAATCCACTGAAGCTTTCTTT. The chain has TRBV11-3 and TRBJ1-1; D unclear. The ends were cut back, 1 base at V and 4 bases at J, with 7 bases in the middle. Germline V gene sequence: CDR1 SGHNT, CDR2 YENEEA. The CDR3 has 13 amino acids.

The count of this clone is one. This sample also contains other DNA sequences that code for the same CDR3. As DNA, the CDR3 is TGCGCCAGCAGCTTGGCCGACGGCAACTCCTACGAGCAGTACTTC. Encoded protein: CASSLADGNSYEQYF. V usage is TRBV5-1 and J usage is TRBJ2-7; D ambiguous. V was trimmed by 0 bases and J by 0 bases, leaving 10 bases between them. This CDR3 has 15 amino acids. Germline CDR1 reads SGHRS; CDR2 reads YFSETQ.

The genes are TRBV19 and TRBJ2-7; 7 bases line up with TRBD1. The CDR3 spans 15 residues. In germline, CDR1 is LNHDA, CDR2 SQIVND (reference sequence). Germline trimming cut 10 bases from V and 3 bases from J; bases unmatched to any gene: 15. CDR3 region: CATSVWQGDGYEQYF. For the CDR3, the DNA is TGTGCCACCTCCGTTTGGCAGGGGGACGGCTACGAGCAGTACTTC. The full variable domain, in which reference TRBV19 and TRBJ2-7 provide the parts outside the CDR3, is DGGITQSPKYLFRKEGQNVTLSCEQNLNHDAMYWYRQDPGQGLRLIYYSQIVNDFQKGDIAEGYSVSREKKESFPLTVTSAQKNPTAFYLCATSVWQGDGYEQYFGPGTRLTVT.

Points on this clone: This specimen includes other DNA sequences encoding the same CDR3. DNA of the CDR3: TGTGCCAGCAGTTTAACCGGTTCTACCTACGAGCAGTACTTC. The encoded protein is CASSLTGSTYEQYF. The chain joins TRBV27 to TRBJ2-7; D uncertain. The CDR3 has 14 residues. Germline V gives CDR1 MNHEY, CDR2 SMNVEV (reference sequence). Trimming took off 2 bases at V and 2 bases at J, with 10 bases between the two ends.

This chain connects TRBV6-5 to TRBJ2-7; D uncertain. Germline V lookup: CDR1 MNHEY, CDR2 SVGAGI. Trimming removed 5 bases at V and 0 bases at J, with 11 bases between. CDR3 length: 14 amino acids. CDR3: CASSPHRSSYEQYF. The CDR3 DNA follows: TGTGCCAGCAGTCCGCACAGAAGCTCCTACGAGCAGTACTTC.

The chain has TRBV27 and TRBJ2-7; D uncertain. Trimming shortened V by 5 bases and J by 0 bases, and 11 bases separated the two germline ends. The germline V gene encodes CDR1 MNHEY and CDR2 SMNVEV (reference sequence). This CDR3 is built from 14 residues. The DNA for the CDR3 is TGTGCCAGCAGTGAGAGTTTGAGCTCCTACGAGCAGTACTTC. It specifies CASSESLSSYEQYF.

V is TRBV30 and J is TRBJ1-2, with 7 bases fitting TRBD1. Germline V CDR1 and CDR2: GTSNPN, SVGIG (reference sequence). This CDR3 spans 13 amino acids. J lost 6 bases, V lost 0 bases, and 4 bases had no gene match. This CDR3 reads CAWSVSGGHGYTF. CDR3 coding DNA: TGTGCCTGGAGTGTGTCAGGGGGGCATGGCTACACCTTC.

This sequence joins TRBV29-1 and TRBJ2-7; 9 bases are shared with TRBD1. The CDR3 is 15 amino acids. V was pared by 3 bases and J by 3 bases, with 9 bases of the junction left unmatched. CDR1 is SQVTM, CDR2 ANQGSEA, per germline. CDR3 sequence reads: CSVDVGQGPLYEQYF. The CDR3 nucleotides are TGCAGCGTTGACGTGGGACAGGGCCCCCTCTACGAGCAGTACTTC.